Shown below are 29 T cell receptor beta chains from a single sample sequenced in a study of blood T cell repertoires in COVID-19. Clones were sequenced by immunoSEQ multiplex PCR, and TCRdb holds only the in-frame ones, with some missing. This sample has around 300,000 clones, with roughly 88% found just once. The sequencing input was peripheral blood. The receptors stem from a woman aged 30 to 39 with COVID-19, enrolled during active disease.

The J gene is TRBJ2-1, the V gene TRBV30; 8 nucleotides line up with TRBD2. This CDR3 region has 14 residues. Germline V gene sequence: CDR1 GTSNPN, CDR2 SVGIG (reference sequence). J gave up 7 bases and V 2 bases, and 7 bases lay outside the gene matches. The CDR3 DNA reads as TGTGCCTGGAGTAGGGCTAGCGGGTTAAATGAGCAGTTCTTC. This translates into CAWSRASGLNEQFF.

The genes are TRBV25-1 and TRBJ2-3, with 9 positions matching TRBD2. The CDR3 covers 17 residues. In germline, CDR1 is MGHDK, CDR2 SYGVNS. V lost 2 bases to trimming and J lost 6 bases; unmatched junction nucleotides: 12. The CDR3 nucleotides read TGTGCCAGCAGTGAAGGGGGTCGGAGCGGGAGGTCTGATACGCAGTATTTT. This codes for CASSEGGRSGRSDTQYF.

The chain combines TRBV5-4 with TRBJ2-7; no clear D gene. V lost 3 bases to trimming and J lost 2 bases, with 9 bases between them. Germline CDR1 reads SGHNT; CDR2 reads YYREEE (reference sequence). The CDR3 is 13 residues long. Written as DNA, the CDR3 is TGTGCCAGCAGCTCGGAGTCCCCCTACGAGCAGTACTTC. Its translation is CASSSESPYEQYF.

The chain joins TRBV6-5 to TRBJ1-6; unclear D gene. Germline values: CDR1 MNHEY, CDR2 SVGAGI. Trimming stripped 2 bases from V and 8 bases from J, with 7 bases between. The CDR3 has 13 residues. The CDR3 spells CASSYVADSPLHF. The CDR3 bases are TGTGCCAGCAGTTACGTGGCAGATTCACCCCTCCACTTT.

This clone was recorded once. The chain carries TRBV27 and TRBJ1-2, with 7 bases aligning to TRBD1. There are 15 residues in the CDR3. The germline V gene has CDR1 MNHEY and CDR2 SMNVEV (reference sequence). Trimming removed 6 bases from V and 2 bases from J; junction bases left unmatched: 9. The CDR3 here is CASRSQGVPNYGYTF. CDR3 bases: TGTGCCAGCAGATCTCAGGGGGTACCCAACTATGGCTACACCTTC.

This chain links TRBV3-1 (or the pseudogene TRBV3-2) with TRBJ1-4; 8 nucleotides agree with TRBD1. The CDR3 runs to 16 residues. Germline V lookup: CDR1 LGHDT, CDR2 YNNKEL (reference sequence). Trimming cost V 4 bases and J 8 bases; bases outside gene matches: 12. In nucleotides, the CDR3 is TGTGCCAGCAGCCCACGAACGCGGACAGGGCGCGAAAAACTGTTTTTT. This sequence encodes CASSPRTRTGREKLFF.

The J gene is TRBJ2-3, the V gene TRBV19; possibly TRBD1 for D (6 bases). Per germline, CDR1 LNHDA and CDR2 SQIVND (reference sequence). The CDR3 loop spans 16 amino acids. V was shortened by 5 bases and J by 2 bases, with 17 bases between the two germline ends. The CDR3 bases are TGTGCCAGTAGTCTACGTAGACAGGCCTCCACAGATACGCAGTATTTT. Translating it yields CASSLRRQASTDTQYF.

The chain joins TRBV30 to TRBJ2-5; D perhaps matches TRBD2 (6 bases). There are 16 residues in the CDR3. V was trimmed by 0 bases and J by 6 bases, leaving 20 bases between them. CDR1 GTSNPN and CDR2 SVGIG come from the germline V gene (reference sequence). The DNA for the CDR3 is TGTGCCTGGAGTGTGAATAAGTGGGGGGAGAAGAAGACCCAGTACTTC. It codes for CAWSVNKWGEKKTQYF.

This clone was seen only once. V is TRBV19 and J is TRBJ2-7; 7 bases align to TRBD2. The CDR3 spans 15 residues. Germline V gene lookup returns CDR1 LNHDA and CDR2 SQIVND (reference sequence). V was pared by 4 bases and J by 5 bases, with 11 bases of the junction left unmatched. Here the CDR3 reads CASSTTGGSPNEQYF. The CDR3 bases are TGTGCCAGTAGTACCACGGGGGGAAGTCCAAACGAGCAGTACTTC. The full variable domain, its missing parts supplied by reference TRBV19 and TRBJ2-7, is DGGITQSPKYLFRKEGQNVTLSCEQNLNHDAMYWYRQDPGQGLRLIYYSQIVNDFQKGDIAEGYSVSREKKESFPLTVTSAQKNPTAFYLCASSTTGGSPNEQYFGPGTRLTVT.

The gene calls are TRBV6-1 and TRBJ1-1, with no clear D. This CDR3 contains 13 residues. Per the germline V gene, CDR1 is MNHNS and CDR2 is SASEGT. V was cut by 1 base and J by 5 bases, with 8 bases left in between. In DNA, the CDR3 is TGTGCCAGCAGTGAAGATTTGCTAACTGAAGCTTTCTTT. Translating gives CASSEDLLTEAFF.

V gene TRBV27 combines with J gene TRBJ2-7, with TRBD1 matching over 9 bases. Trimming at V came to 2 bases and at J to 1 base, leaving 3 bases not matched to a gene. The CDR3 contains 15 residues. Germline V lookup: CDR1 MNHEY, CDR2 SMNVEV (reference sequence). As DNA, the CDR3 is TGTGCCAGCAGTTTAATCGGGACAGGGTCCTACGAGCAGTACTTC. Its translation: CASSLIGTGSYEQYF.

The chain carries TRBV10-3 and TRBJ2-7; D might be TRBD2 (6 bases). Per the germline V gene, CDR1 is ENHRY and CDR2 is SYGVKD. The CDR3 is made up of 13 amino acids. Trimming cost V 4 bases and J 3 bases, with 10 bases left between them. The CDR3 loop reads CAISAGVGYEQYF. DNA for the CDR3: TGTGCCATCAGTGCGGGAGTGGGCTACGAGCAGTACTTC.

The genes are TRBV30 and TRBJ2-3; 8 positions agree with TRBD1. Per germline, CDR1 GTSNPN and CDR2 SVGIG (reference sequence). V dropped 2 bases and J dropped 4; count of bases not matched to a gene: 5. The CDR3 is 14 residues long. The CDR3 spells CAWSSTGAADTQYF. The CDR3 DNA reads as TGTGCCTGGAGTTCGACAGGGGCGGCAGATACGCAGTATTTT.

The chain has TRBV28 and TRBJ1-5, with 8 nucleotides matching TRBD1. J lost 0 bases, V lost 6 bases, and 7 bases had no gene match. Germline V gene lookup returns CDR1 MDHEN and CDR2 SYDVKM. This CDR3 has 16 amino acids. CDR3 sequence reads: CASRSDRAYSNQPQHF. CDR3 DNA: TGTGCCAGCAGATCGGACAGGGCTTATAGCAATCAGCCCCAGCATTTT.

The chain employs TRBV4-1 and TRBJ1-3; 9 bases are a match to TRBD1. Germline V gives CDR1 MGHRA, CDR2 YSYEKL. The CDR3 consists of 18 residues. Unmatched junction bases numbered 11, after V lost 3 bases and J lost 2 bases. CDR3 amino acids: CASSQTGGTGRAGNTIYF. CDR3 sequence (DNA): TGCGCCAGCAGCCAGACAGGGGGAACCGGTCGGGCTGGAAACACCATATATTTT.

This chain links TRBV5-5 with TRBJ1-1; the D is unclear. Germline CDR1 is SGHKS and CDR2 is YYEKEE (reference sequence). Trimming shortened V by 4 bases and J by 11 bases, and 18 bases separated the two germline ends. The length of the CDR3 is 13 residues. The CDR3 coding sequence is TGTGCCAGCAGCGTAGACTTGGTCCTTTATGCTTTCTTT. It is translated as CASSVDLVLYAFF.

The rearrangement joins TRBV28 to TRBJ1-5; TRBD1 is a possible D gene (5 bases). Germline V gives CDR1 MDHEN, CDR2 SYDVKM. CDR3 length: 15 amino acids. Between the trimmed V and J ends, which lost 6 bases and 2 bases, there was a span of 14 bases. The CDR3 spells CASSSTALGNQPQHF. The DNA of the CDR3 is TGTGCCAGCAGCTCGACAGCCTTGGGCAATCAGCCCCAGCATTTT.

CDR3 sequence: CASSVGISGEATDTQYF. CDR3 in DNA: TGTGCCAGCAGCGTAGGGATTAGCGGGGAGGCCACAGATACGCAGTATTTT. The rearrangement joins TRBV9 to TRBJ2-3; the match to TRBD2 covers 8 bases. The trim removed 0 bases at V and 2 bases at J, leaving 8 bases unmatched. CDR3 length: 17 amino acids. CDR1 is SGDLS and CDR2 is YYNGEE in the germline V gene. Together with reference TRBV9 and TRBJ2-3, the CDR3 gives the full variable domain: DSGVTQTPKHLITATGQRVTLRCSPRSGDLSVYWYQQSLDQGLQFLIQYYNGEERAKGNILERFSAQQFPDLHSELNLSSLELGDSALYFCASSVGISGEATDTQYFGPGTRLTVL.

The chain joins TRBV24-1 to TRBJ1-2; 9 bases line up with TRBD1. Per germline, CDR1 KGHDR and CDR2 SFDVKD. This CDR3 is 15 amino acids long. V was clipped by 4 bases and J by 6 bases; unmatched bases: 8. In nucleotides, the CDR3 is TGTGCCACCAGTGACCTGGACAGGGGCGAGGATGGCTACACCTTC. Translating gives CATSDLDRGEDGYTF.

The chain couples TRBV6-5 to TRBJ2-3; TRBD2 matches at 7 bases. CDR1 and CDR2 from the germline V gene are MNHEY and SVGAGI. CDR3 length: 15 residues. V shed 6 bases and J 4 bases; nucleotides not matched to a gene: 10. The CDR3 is CASSTGGLAADTQYF. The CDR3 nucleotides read TGTGCCAGCAGCACGGGAGGCCTAGCGGCAGATACGCAGTATTTT.

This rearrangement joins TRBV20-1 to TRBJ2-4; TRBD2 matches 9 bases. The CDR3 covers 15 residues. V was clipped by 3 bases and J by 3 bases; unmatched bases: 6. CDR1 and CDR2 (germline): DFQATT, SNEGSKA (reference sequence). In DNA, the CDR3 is TGCAGTGCTAGTGATGCGGGAGGGGGCAAAAACATTCAGTACTTC. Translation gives CSASDAGGGKNIQYF.

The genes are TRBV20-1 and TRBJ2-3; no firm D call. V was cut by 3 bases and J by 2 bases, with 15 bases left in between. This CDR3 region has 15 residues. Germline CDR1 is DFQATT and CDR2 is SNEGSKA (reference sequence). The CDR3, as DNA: TGCAGTGCTAGTCAGGCTGACGATTACACAGATACGCAGTATTTT. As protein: CSASQADDYTDTQYF.

CDR3 residues: CASSWGGEAFF. The CDR3 DNA reads as TGTGCCAGCAGTTGGGGCGGTGAAGCTTTCTTT. The gene calls are TRBV12-3 or TRBV12-4 and TRBJ1-1, with D possibly being TRBD1 (5 bases). The CDR3 is 11 amino acids. Trimming took off 4 bases at V and 7 bases at J, with 7 bases between the two ends.

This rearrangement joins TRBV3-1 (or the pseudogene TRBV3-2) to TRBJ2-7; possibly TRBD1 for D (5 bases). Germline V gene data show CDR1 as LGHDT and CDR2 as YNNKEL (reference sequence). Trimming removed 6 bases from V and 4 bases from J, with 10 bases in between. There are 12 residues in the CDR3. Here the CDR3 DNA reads TGTGCCAGCAGAGGACACATTTACGAGCAGTACTTC. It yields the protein CASRGHIYEQYF.

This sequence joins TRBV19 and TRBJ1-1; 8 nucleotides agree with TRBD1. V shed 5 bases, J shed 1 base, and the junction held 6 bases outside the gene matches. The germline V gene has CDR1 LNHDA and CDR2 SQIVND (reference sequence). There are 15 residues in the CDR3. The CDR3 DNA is TGTGCCAGTAGTCCCCGGACAGGGACGAACACTGAAGCTTTCTTT. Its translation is CASSPRTGTNTEAFF.

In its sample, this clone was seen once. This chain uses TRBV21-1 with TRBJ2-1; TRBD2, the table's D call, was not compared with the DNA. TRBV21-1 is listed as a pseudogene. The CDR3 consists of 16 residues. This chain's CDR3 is CASSTKREGSYNEQFF. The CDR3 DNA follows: TGTGCCAGCAGCACCAAGCGGGAGGGATCCTACAATGAGCAGTTCTTC.

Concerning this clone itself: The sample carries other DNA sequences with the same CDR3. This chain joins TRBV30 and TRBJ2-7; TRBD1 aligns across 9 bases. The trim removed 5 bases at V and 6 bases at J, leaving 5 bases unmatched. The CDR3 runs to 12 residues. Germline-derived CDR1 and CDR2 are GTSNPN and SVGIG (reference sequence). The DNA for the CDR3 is TGTGCCTGGGGGACAGGGAAGGGCGAGCAGTACTTC. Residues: CAWGTGKGEQYF.

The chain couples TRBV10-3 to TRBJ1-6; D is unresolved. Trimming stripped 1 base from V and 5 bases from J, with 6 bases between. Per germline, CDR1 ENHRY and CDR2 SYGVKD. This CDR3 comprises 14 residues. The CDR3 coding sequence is TGTGCCATCAGTGAGTTGGCGGATAATTCACCCCTCCACTTT. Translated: CAISELADNSPLHF.

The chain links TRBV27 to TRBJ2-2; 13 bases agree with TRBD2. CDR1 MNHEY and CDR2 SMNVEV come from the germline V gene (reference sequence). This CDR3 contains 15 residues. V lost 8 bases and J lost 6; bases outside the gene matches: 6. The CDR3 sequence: CASYGLAGVAGELFF. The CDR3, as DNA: TGTGCCAGCTACGGACTAGCGGGAGTAGCCGGGGAGCTGTTTTTT.